The 28 T cell receptor beta chains listed next were all sequenced from one sample in a study of tumor T cells in aggressive B-cell lymphoma. Generated by immunoSEQ multiplex PCR, the TCRdb table keeps only in-frame clones and is missing some. The data hold about 6,600 clones, with nearly 90% observed a single time. The sequenced material came from tumor tissue. The receptor set was obtained from an adult with diffuse large B cell lymphoma. Some clones in this sample may be carry-over from other donors' samples.

This clone showed up just once. This chain links TRBV14 with TRBJ2-1; 9 positions match TRBD1. With 4 bases clipped from V and 3 bases from J, the junction kept 4 bases outside the gene matches. Per germline, CDR1 SGHDN and CDR2 FVKESK. This CDR3 is 15 amino acids long. This chain's CDR3 is CASSLRDRVYNEQFF. The CDR3, as DNA: TGTGCCAGCAGCCTCCGGGACAGGGTCTACAATGAGCAGTTCTTC. Supplemented by reference TRBV14 and TRBJ2-1, the full variable domain reads EAGVTQFPSHSVIEKGQTVTLRCDPISGHDNLYWYRRVMGKEIKFLLHFVKESKQDESGMPNNRFLAERTGGTYSTLKVQPAELEDSGVYFCASSLRDRVYNEQFFGPGTRLTVL.

The chain combines TRBV28 with TRBJ1-5; perhaps TRBD1 as D (5 bases). The V end lost 1 base, the J end lost 7 bases, and 11 bases lay between the germline ends. CDR1 is MDHEN, CDR2 SYDVKM, per germline. The CDR3 contains 14 residues. The CDR3 region is CASSLLDSGQPQHF. CDR3 DNA: TGTGCCAGCAGTTTATTAGACAGCGGGCAGCCCCAGCATTTT.

V gene TRBV27 combines with J gene TRBJ1-1; D might be TRBD1 (6 bases). The V end lost 4 bases, the J end lost 0 bases, and 9 bases lay between the germline ends. The CDR3 has 14 residues. CDR1 is MNHEY and CDR2 is SMNVEV in the germline V gene (reference sequence). CDR3 loop: CASSSQGLNTEAFF. DNA for the CDR3: TGTGCCAGCAGTTCACAGGGCTTGAACACTGAAGCTTTCTTT.

The gene calls are TRBV7-3 and TRBJ2-1; TRBD2 agrees at 7 bases. J gave up 2 bases and V 4 bases, and 2 bases lay outside the gene matches. This CDR3 contains 14 residues. Germline assignment: CDR1 SGHTA and CDR2 FQGTGA. The CDR3 DNA is TGTGCCAGCAGCTCGAGCGGGGCCTACAATGAGCAGTTCTTC. It specifies CASSSSGAYNEQFF. Full variable domain (missing parts from reference TRBV7-3 and TRBJ2-1): GAGVSQTPSNKVTEKGKYVELRCDPISGHTALYWYRQSLGQGPEFLIYFQGTGAADDSGLPNDRFFAVRPEGSVSTLKIQRTERGDSAVYLCASSSSGAYNEQFFGPGTRLTVL.

The rearrangement joins TRBV5-4 to TRBJ2-7; 7 bases are shared with TRBD2. The CDR3 runs to 14 residues. V lost 0 bases and J lost 5; bases outside the gene matches: 5. Germline CDR1 SGHNT, CDR2 YYREEE (reference sequence). CDR3 amino acids: CASSLGWRGNEQYF. In DNA form, the CDR3 reads TGTGCCAGCAGCTTGGGTTGGCGGGGGAACGAGCAGTACTTC.

The chain recombines TRBV7-2 with TRBJ2-7; tentative D call: TRBD1 (6 bases). The CDR3 is 14 amino acids. Germline values: CDR1 SGHTA, CDR2 FQGNSA. V was cut by 3 bases and J by 3 bases, with 12 bases left in between. The CDR3 DNA sequence: TGTGCCAGCAGCTTCTATTTAGGGGGCTACGAGCAGTACTTC. The encoded protein is CASSFYLGGYEQYF.

The rearrangement uses TRBV5-4 and TRBJ2-7; possibly TRBD1 for D (6 bases). With 4 bases removed from V and 6 bases from J, the gap between germline ends came to 17 bases. CDR1 is SGHNT, CDR2 YYREEE, per germline (reference sequence). This CDR3 is built from 14 residues. CDR3 region: CASSPPGWGREQYF. DNA of the CDR3: TGTGCCAGCAGCCCACCTGGGTGGGGGCGCGAGCAGTACTTC.

The chain has TRBV20-1 and TRBJ2-3; perhaps TRBD2 as D (5 bases). The CDR3 is 11 residues long. CDR1 and CDR2 (germline): DFQATT, SNEGSKA (reference sequence). In DNA, the CDR3 is TGCACCGCGGCGCGGGCAGATACGCAGTATTTT. The encoded protein is CTAARADTQYF.

This clone was picked up a small number of times. The chain has TRBV10-3 and TRBJ1-1; D call uncertain. The germline V gene has CDR1 ENHRY and CDR2 SYGVKD. V lost 6 bases to trimming and J lost 7 bases, with 9 bases between them. This CDR3 is 11 amino acids long. The CDR3 is CAIRGGNEAFF. Written as DNA, the CDR3 is TGTGCCATCAGGGGAGGGAATGAAGCTTTCTTT.

The chain has TRBV7-2 and TRBJ1-5; D is undetermined. The CDR3 length is 13 residues. Trimming pared 3 bases from V and 5 bases from J, leaving 8 bases between. Germline CDR1 is SGHTA and CDR2 is FQGNSA. The CDR3 region is CASSLSSDQPQHF. CDR3 DNA sequence: TGTGCCAGCAGCTTGAGTAGTGATCAGCCCCAGCATTTT.

This clone occurred once. The chain uses TRBV5-5 and TRBJ2-2, with TRBD1 matching over 8 bases. Germline V gene lookup returns CDR1 SGHKS and CDR2 YYEKEE (reference sequence). The CDR3 is 13 residues long. The J segment lost 5 bases and the V segment lost 3 bases, leaving 0 bases of the junction unmatched. CDR3 in DNA: TGTGCCAGCAGCTGGACAGGGACCGGGGAGCTGTTTTTT. Its protein product is CASSWTGTGELFF.

J is TRBJ2-5 and V is TRBV7-2, with 7 bases aligning to TRBD1. The CDR3 extends over 14 amino acids. The germline CDR1 and CDR2 sequences are SGHTA and FQGNSA. V was clipped by 6 bases and J by 2 bases; unmatched bases: 6. CDR3 in amino acids: CASSRQGNQETQYF. The CDR3 coding sequence is TGTGCCAGCAGTCGACAGGGTAATCAAGAGACCCAGTACTTC.

V gene TRBV4-2 combines with J gene TRBJ2-3, with 7 bases that match TRBD2. Trimming took 1 base from V and 1 from J; bases not matched to a gene: 8. This CDR3 region has 17 residues. Germline CDR1 and CDR2: LGHNA and YNFKEQ. CDR3 in amino acids: CASSQGWGGDGTDTQYF. The CDR3 bases are TGTGCCAGCAGCCAAGGATGGGGGGGAGACGGCACAGATACGCAGTATTTT.

V gene TRBV7-2 combines with J gene TRBJ2-7; D perhaps matches TRBD1 (6 bases). This CDR3 is 14 amino acids long. CDR1 is SGHTA, CDR2 FQGNSA, per germline. Deletions cut 8 bases from V and 0 bases from J, with 14 bases between. The CDR3 coding sequence is TGTGCCAGCCGAAACAGGGCGAACTCCTACGAGCAGTACTTC. The encoded protein is CASRNRANSYEQYF.

The chain recombines TRBV7-6 with TRBJ2-2, with D possibly matching TRBD1 (6 bases). This CDR3 has 15 residues. V lost 6 bases and J 1 base, leaving 12 bases between the germline ends. Germline V CDR1 and CDR2: SGHVS, FNYEAQ. CDR3 bases: TGTGCCAGCAGGCCCAGGGGAGAGAACACCGGGGAGCTGTTTTTT. Translating it yields CASRPRGENTGELFF.

The chain employs TRBV5-1 and TRBJ1-1; no clear D. Germline loops: CDR1 SGHRS, CDR2 YFSETQ. V was cut by 0 bases and J by 6 bases, with 9 bases left in between. The CDR3 spans 13 residues. The CDR3 spells CASSLDQVSEAFF. CDR3 nucleotides: TGCGCCAGCAGCTTGGATCAGGTATCTGAAGCTTTCTTT.

The rearrangement links TRBV7-8 to TRBJ1-1, with 8 bases fitting TRBD1. In germline, CDR1 is SGHVS, CDR2 FQNEAQ. The trim removed 1 base at V and 1 base at J, leaving 5 bases unmatched. This CDR3 spans 16 amino acids. CDR3 sequence (DNA): TGTGCCAGCAGCTTAGGAGGGCAGGGGGCGAACACTGAAGCTTTCTTT. Translating gives CASSLGGQGANTEAFF.

The chain combines TRBV7-9 with TRBJ2-7, with D possibly TRBD1 on 6 matching bases. The CDR3 consists of 13 residues. V gave up 5 bases and J gave up 3 bases, with 11 bases separating them. From germline, CDR1 is SEHNR and CDR2 FQNEAQ (reference sequence). CDR3 in DNA: TGTGCCAGCAGCCGTTCAGGGGACTACGAGCAGTACTTC. Translating gives CASSRSGDYEQYF.

This clone was counted once. The J gene is TRBJ2-5, the V gene TRBV4-2; 10 bases line up with TRBD2. The V and J ends lost 1 base and 5 bases, in that order; junction bases with no gene match: 7. Germline V gene sequence: CDR1 LGHNA, CDR2 YNFKEQ. The CDR3 consists of 16 residues. The CDR3 DNA is TGTGCCAGCAGCCAAGGGACAGCGGGGGGGTTGGAGACCCAGTACTTC. It encodes CASSQGTAGGLETQYF.

V and J are TRBV28 and TRBJ1-2, with a weak D call TRBD1 (5 bases). The CDR3 has 13 residues. Trimming left V 5 bases short and J 9 bases short, with 16 bases between. In germline, CDR1 is MDHEN, CDR2 SYDVKM. CDR3 nucleotides: TGTGCCAGCAGTCTCTCTGGGGGGTACAGCTACACCTTC. This translates into CASSLSGGYSYTF.

This chain links TRBV15 with TRBJ1-5; D not resolved. This CDR3 comprises 13 residues. V was clipped by 1 base and J by 11 bases, with 12 bases between them. CDR1 is LNHNV, CDR2 YYDKDF, per germline (reference sequence). The CDR3, as DNA: TGTGCCACCAGCAGAGGGGAGATCACGGCCCAGCATTTT. This gives the protein CATSRGEITAQHF.

The chain couples TRBV4-2 to TRBJ1-5, with 7 bases lining up with TRBD1. The junction had 10 bases not matched to a gene; V was cut back by 1 base and J by 7 bases. Looked up from germline, CDR1 is LGHNA and CDR2 is YNFKEQ. This CDR3 comprises 16 residues. In DNA form, the CDR3 reads TGTGCCAGCAGCCAAGTGAGACAGGGTTCGGGGCAGCCCCAGCATTTT. Translation gives CASSQVRQGSGQPQHF.

This chain links TRBV15 with TRBJ1-3, with 7 bases lining up with TRBD1. The J segment lost 13 bases and the V segment lost 1 base, leaving 13 bases of the junction unmatched. This CDR3 is built from 15 residues. Germline-derived CDR1 and CDR2 are LNHNV and YYDKDF (reference sequence). CDR3 loop: CATSRVGGSGNTIYF. Written as DNA, the CDR3 is TGTGCCACCAGCAGAGTAGGGGGCTCTGGAAATACTATATATTTT.

The chain carries TRBV15 and TRBJ1-5; 8 bases are a match to TRBD1. The CDR3 spans 17 residues. V lost 2 bases and J lost 6; bases outside the gene matches: 12. Germline loops: CDR1 LNHNV, CDR2 YYDKDF (reference sequence). CDR3 residues: CATSRPDGQGAGQPQHF. CDR3 coding DNA: TGTGCCACCAGCAGACCCGATGGGCAGGGGGCAGGTCAGCCCCAGCATTTT.

The chain uses TRBV7-9 and TRBJ2-2; perhaps TRBD2 as D (5 bases). Trimming took 4 bases from V and 1 from J, leaving 13 bases between them. Germline CDR1 is SEHNR and CDR2 is FQNEAQ (reference sequence). CDR3 length: 16 residues. Written as DNA, the CDR3 is TGTGCCAGCAGCTCCCAGCGGACGGGGAACACCGGGGAGCTGTTTTTT. Encoded protein: CASSSQRTGNTGELFF.

The chain is built from TRBV28 and TRBJ1-6, with 8 bases fitting TRBD1. CDR1 is MDHEN and CDR2 is SYDVKM in the germline V gene. The V segment lost 2 bases and the J segment 6 bases; nucleotides outside the gene matches: 6. CDR3 length: 16 residues. The CDR3 coding sequence is TGTGCCAGCAGTTTAGGACAGGGTTTAGCTAATTCACCCCTCCACTTT. This encodes CASSLGQGLANSPLHF.

V and J are TRBV4-1 and TRBJ2-5, with 10 bases lining up with TRBD2. The germline gives CDR1 MGHRA, CDR2 YSYEKL. This CDR3 spans 17 amino acids. The V and J ends lost 2 bases and 10 bases, in that order; junction bases with no gene match: 16. Here the CDR3 reads CASSQTRTSGKSGDQYF. The CDR3, as DNA: TGCGCCAGCAGCCAAACCCGGACTAGCGGAAAATCAGGGGACCAGTACTTC.

The V call is TRBV30, the J call TRBJ2-3; weak D call: TRBD1 (5 bases). The CDR3 consists of 14 residues. Germline CDR1 reads GTSNPN; CDR2 reads SVGIG (reference sequence). V was cut by 4 bases and J by 4 bases, with 15 bases left in between. Here the CDR3 reads CAWIRGAYPDTQYF. As DNA, the CDR3 is TGTGCCTGGATTCGTGGGGCCTACCCAGATACGCAGTATTTT.